The 29 T cell receptor beta chains presented below share a single source sample, sequenced in a study of CD8 T cells in Susac syndrome. RNA was extracted with the RNeasy kit, and a quantity of about 0.45 to 1 ug was reverse transcribed using random hexamers. TCRdb called the immunoSEQ multiplex PCR reads again in MiXCR, with one record for every CDR3 protein. The top ten clones hold about 0.1% of a sample with 400,000 or so distinct CDR3 sequences, roughly 85% of them seen once. Specimen: CD8+ T cells from PBMCs. The receptors were sampled from a human donor with multiple sclerosis.

The DNA of the CDR3 is TGTGCCAGCAGCCCGGGGACTAGCGGGCCCGACCGGGACACCGGGGAGCTGTTTTTT. Amino acid sequence: CASSPGTSGPDRDTGELFF. This chain connects TRBV7-2 to TRBJ2-2, with 12 bases aligning to TRBD2. The CDR3 spans 19 residues. V dropped 5 bases and J dropped 3; count of bases not matched to a gene: 13. The V gene's germline CDR1 is SGHTA and CDR2 FQGNSA. Full variable domain (remainder filled in from reference TRBV7-2 and TRBJ2-2): GAGVSQSPSNKVTEKGKDVELRCDPISGHTALYWYRQSLGQGLEFLIYFQGNSAPDKSGLPSDRFSAERTGGSVSTLTIQRTQQEDSAVYLCASSPGTSGPDRDTGELFFGEGSRLTVL.

The rearrangement links TRBV2 to TRBJ2-1; the D gene could be TRBD1 or TRBD2 (5 bases each). The CDR3 contains 15 residues. The germline V gene has CDR1 SNHLY and CDR2 FYNNEI. Between the trimmed V and J ends, which lost 4 bases and 6 bases, there was a span of 16 bases. The CDR3 coding sequence is TGTGCCAGCAGTGCCCCGGGACGGGGCCGCAATGAGCAGTTCTTC. Protein product: CASSAPGRGRNEQFF.

The J gene is TRBJ2-3, the V gene TRBV30; 11 bases align to TRBD2. With V trimmed by 7 bases and J by 3 bases, 9 bases remained unmatched. This CDR3 spans 15 amino acids. CDR1 and CDR2 (germline): GTSNPN, SVGIG (reference sequence). The CDR3 spells CASEIAGGPTDTQYF. CDR3 nucleotides: TGTGCCTCAGAAATAGCGGGAGGGCCAACAGATACGCAGTATTTT.

The rearrangement joins TRBV12-3 or TRBV12-4 to TRBJ2-1, with 8 bases matching TRBD2. With 3 bases clipped from V and 8 bases from J, the junction kept 9 bases outside the gene matches. This CDR3 region has 15 residues. The chain's CDR3 is CASSLSGGGVDEQFF. Written as DNA, the CDR3 is TGTGCCAGCAGTTTGTCCGGGGGGGGCGTGGATGAGCAGTTCTTC.

This chain connects TRBV6-5 to TRBJ2-2; D remains unclear. The CDR3 covers 13 residues. CDR1 is MNHEY and CDR2 is SVGAGI in the germline V gene. V lost 11 bases to trimming and J lost 8 bases, with 18 bases between them. The CDR3 sequence is CAARSNTRGELFF. The CDR3 region has the DNA TGTGCCGCCCGAAGCAATACAAGAGGGGAGCTGTTTTTT.

The table lists this clonotype with a count of one. The rearrangement links TRBV4-1 to TRBJ2-1; D assignment may be TRBD1 or TRBD2 (6 bases each). This CDR3 is built from 17 residues. Germline CDR1 is MGHRA and CDR2 is YSYEKL. V was pared by 0 bases and J by 6 bases, with 18 bases between. Written as DNA, the CDR3 is TGCGCCAGCAGCCAAGATTTTTCCCGGGGGCTGGGCAATGAGCAGTTCTTC. Its translation: CASSQDFSRGLGNEQFF.

Only a few counts were recorded for this clonotype. A junction boundary mismatches the germline segment, possibly from a read error. The V and J genes are TRBV6-1 and TRBJ1-3, with unresolved D. The CDR3 runs to 14 residues. CDR1 is MNHNS and CDR2 is SASEGT in the germline V gene. This CDR3 is CASNEKEAGNTIYF. CDR3 DNA: TGTGCCAGCAATGAAAAGGAGGCTGGAAACACCATATATTTT.

The V and J genes are TRBV3-1 and TRBJ2-7; D might be TRBD1 (5 bases). V was cut by 0 bases and J by 0 bases, with 6 bases left in between. Germline CDR1 and CDR2: LGHDT and YNNKEL (reference sequence). The CDR3 length is 14 residues. In nucleotides, the CDR3 is TGTGCCAGCAGCCAAGATCAGGGCTCCTACGAGCAGTACTTC. Translating gives CASSQDQGSYEQYF.

The rearrangement links TRBV9 to TRBJ1-2; D gene uncertain. This CDR3 comprises 12 residues. In germline, CDR1 is SGDLS, CDR2 YYNGEE. V lost 0 bases, J lost 3 bases, and 3 bases lay in between. CDR3 in amino acids: CASSVDDYGYTF. The CDR3 DNA sequence: TGTGCCAGCAGCGTAGACGACTATGGCTACACCTTC.

The rearrangement uses TRBV24-1 and TRBJ1-2; D not certain. Germline CDR1 reads KGHDR; CDR2 reads SFDVKD. Trimming shortened V by 5 bases and J by 5 bases, and 11 bases separated the two germline ends. CDR3 length: 13 amino acids. For the CDR3, the DNA is TGTGCCACCAGTGTTGGCCCGGGGTATGGCTACACCTTC. Residues: CATSVGPGYGYTF.

This chain joins TRBV13 and TRBJ2-2; D is possibly TRBD1 (7 bases). V dropped 5 bases and J dropped 7 bases, with 11 bases sitting between them. Per the germline V gene, CDR1 is PRHDT and CDR2 is FYEKMQ (reference sequence). The CDR3 is 13 residues long. The CDR3 reads CASSSRGDGELFF. In DNA, the CDR3 is TGTGCCAGCAGCAGCAGGGGGGACGGGGAGCTGTTTTTT. Supplemented by reference TRBV13 and TRBJ2-2, the full variable domain reads AAGVIQSPRHLIKEKRETATLKCYPIPRHDTVYWYQQGPGQDPQFLISFYEKMQSDKGSIPDRFSAQQFSDYHSELNMSSLELGDSALYFCASSSRGDGELFFGEGSRLTVL.

This chain joins TRBV30 and TRBJ2-6, with 7 bases lining up with TRBD1. The CDR3 is 19 amino acids. The junction had 17 bases not matched to a gene; V was cut back by 5 bases and J by 1 base. Germline V lookup: CDR1 GTSNPN, CDR2 SVGIG (reference sequence). The CDR3 loop is CAWQLPGQRLRSGANVLTF. The CDR3 DNA follows: TGTGCCTGGCAGTTACCGGGACAGAGGTTGAGGTCTGGGGCCAACGTCCTGACTTTC.

CDR3 sequence reads: CASRLTENTEAFF. CDR3 nucleotides: TGTGCCAGTAGGCTGACGGAGAACACTGAAGCTTTCTTT. J is TRBJ1-1 and V is TRBV19; D is unresolved. Deletions cut 6 bases from V and 1 base from J, with 9 bases between. The CDR3 is 13 amino acids. Germline loops: CDR1 LNHDA, CDR2 SQIVND (reference sequence).

V gene TRBV5-1 combines with J gene TRBJ1-1; D unresolved. Germline V gene data show CDR1 as SGHRS and CDR2 as YFSETQ. The CDR3 contains 15 residues. The V end lost 1 base, the J end lost 0 bases, and 10 bases lay between the germline ends. The CDR3: CASSLTEGLNTEAFF. For the CDR3, the DNA is TGCGCCAGCAGCTTGACTGAGGGCCTGAACACTGAAGCTTTCTTT. The variable domain in full, completed from reference TRBV5-1 and TRBJ1-1, reads KAGVTQTPRYLIKTRGQQVTLSCSPISGHRSVSWYQQTPGQGLQFLFEYFSETQRNKGNFPGRFSGRQFSNSRSEMNVSTLELGDSALYLCASSLTEGLNTEAFFGQGTRLTVV.

V gene TRBV27 combines with J gene TRBJ2-2; 10 nucleotides match TRBD1. This CDR3 has 14 amino acids. V trimming: 6 bases; J trimming: 6 bases; junction bases outside the gene matches: 4. Germline CDR1 is MNHEY and CDR2 is SMNVEV (reference sequence). CDR3 loop: CASRTGGLAGELFF. The CDR3 coding sequence is TGTGCCAGCAGGACAGGGGGCCTGGCCGGGGAGCTGTTTTTT.

The chain recombines TRBV6-5 with TRBJ2-5; D possibly corresponds to TRBD1 (5 bases). Matching the DNA end better, TRBJ2-1 makes the J call doubtful. The germline V gene encodes CDR1 MNHEY and CDR2 SVGAGI. This CDR3 has 12 amino acids. The CDR3 DNA reads as TGTGCCAGCAGTTACCCTGGGGCCGCCCAGTTCTTC. Residues: CASSYPGAAQFF.

The rearrangement uses TRBV23-1 and TRBJ1-2; D unresolved. TRBV23-1 is designated an ORF whose function remains uncertain. This CDR3 comprises 13 residues. The V gene lost 2 bases and the J gene lost 3 bases, with 7 bases spanning the gap. CDR3 amino acids: CASSQLSYYGYTF. The DNA for the CDR3 is TGCGCCAGCAGTCAACTCTCCTACTATGGCTACACCTTC.

The chain employs TRBV6-1 and TRBJ2-7; D may be TRBD1 or TRBD2 (5 bases each). V lost 2 bases and J 11 bases, leaving 13 bases between the germline ends. This CDR3 has 12 amino acids. Germline V gene lookup returns CDR1 MNHNS and CDR2 SASEGT. The CDR3 is CASSESRVREYF. For the CDR3, the DNA is TGTGCCAGCAGTGAAAGCAGGGTGAGGGAGTACTTC.

This rearrangement joins TRBV30 to TRBJ2-7, with a weak D call TRBD2 (6 bases). CDR3 length equals 13 residues. Germline V gene sequence: CDR1 GTSNPN, CDR2 SVGIG (reference sequence). V lost 5 bases, J lost 1 base, and 12 bases lay in between. DNA of the CDR3: TGTGCCTGGGTAGCGGCCGCGTCCTACGAGCAGTACTTC. It translates to CAWVAAASYEQYF.

This clonotype has a handful of counts. J is TRBJ2-1 and V is TRBV27; D gene unclear. The germline gives CDR1 MNHEY, CDR2 SMNVEV (reference sequence). This CDR3 has 11 amino acids. V lost 3 bases, J lost 10 bases, and 7 bases lay in between. The CDR3 is CASSFGGEQFF. The CDR3 DNA is TGTGCCAGCAGTTTTGGTGGCGAGCAGTTCTTC.

This chain connects TRBV29-1 to TRBJ2-7; TRBD2 might be the D (5 bases). V lost 6 bases to trimming and J lost 0 bases, with 12 bases between them. Looked up from germline, CDR1 is SQVTM and CDR2 is ANQGSEA. CDR3 size: 13 residues. This CDR3 is CSVQQGSSYEQYF. In DNA, the CDR3 is TGCAGCGTCCAGCAAGGGAGCTCCTACGAGCAGTACTTC.

The V call is TRBV2, the J call TRBJ2-7; TRBD1 matches 10 bases. Unmatched junction bases numbered 10, after V lost 7 bases and J lost 7 bases. CDR1 and CDR2 from the germline V gene are SNHLY and FYNNEI. The CDR3 is 14 amino acids. Here the CDR3 reads CASMTGQGDGEQYF. CDR3 sequence (DNA): TGTGCCAGCATGACTGGACAGGGGGACGGAGAGCAGTACTTC.

The chain carries TRBV29-1 and TRBJ1-2; D possibly corresponds to TRBD1 (6 bases). The germline CDR1 and CDR2 sequences are SQVTM and ANQGSEA. There are 12 residues in the CDR3. Trimming pared 0 bases from V and 6 bases from J, leaving 8 bases between. CDR3 sequence (DNA): TGCAGCGTTGAAGATCAGGGGAATGGCTACACCTTC. Its translation: CSVEDQGNGYTF.

The chain is built from TRBV24-1 and TRBJ2-1; D is perhaps TRBD1 (6 bases). CDR1 is KGHDR and CDR2 is SFDVKD in the germline V gene. The germline V and J ends were trimmed by 2 bases and 8 bases, with 12 bases remaining between them. CDR3 length: 14 residues. The CDR3: CATSDSLQGYEQFF. CDR3 bases: TGTGCCACCAGTGATTCCCTACAGGGATATGAGCAGTTCTTC.

The gene calls are TRBV2 and TRBJ2-2; D call uncertain. Deletions cut 0 bases from V and 2 bases from J, with 10 bases between. Germline V lookup: CDR1 SNHLY, CDR2 FYNNEI. This CDR3 has 16 amino acids. CDR3 amino acids: CASSEAQTVNTGELFF. CDR3 DNA sequence: TGTGCCAGCAGTGAAGCACAGACCGTTAACACCGGGGAGCTGTTTTTT.

V and J are TRBV15 and TRBJ2-3; 16 bases line up with TRBD2. Germline V gene sequence: CDR1 LNHNV, CDR2 YYDKDF (reference sequence). There are 20 residues in the CDR3. V was pared by 1 base and J by 3 bases, with 10 bases of the junction left unmatched. Here the CDR3 reads CATSRGSGTSGGAWTDTQYF. CDR3 bases: TGTGCCACCAGCAGAGGCTCCGGGACTAGCGGGGGGGCCTGGACAGATACGCAGTATTTT.

The rearrangement uses TRBV7-9 and TRBJ1-1; D ambiguous. V lost 3 bases and J lost 1, with 12 bases in between. Germline V CDR1 and CDR2: SEHNR, FQNEAQ (reference sequence). CDR3 length: 15 residues. CDR3 nucleotide sequence: TGTGCCAGCAGCTTTTTGGTAGGGTCGAACACTGAAGCTTTCTTT. As protein: CASSFLVGSNTEAFF.

The genes are TRBV7-6 and TRBJ2-7; TRBD1 might be the D (5 bases). Trimming removed 3 bases from V and 4 bases from J, with 16 bases in between. This CDR3 is 15 amino acids long. From germline, CDR1 is SGHVS and CDR2 FNYEAQ. Here the CDR3 DNA reads TGTGCCAGCAGCTTGACGGAGACAGAATTGTACGAGCAGTACTTC. This gives the protein CASSLTETELYEQYF.

V gene TRBV4-1 combines with J gene TRBJ2-3, with TRBD2 matching 7 bases. This CDR3 region has 15 residues. J lost 5 bases, V lost 2 bases, and 7 bases had no gene match. The germline CDR1 and CDR2 sequences are MGHRA and YSYEKL. The CDR3 DNA follows: TGCGCCAGCAGCCAAAGGGCTGGGGGGGAAGATACGCAGTATTTT. Translating it yields CASSQRAGGEDTQYF.